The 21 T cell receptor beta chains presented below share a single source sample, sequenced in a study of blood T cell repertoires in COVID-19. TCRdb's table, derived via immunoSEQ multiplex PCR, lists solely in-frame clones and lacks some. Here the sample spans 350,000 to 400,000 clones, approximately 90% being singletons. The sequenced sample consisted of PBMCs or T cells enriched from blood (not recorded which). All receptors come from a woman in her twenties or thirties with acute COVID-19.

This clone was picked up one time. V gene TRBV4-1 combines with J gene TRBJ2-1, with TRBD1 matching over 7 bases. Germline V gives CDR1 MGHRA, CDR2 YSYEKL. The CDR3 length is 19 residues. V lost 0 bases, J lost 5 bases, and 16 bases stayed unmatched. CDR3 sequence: CASSQDGGQPGGLNNEQFF. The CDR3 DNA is TGCGCCAGCAGCCAAGATGGGGGACAGCCCGGCGGATTAAACAATGAGCAGTTCTTC.

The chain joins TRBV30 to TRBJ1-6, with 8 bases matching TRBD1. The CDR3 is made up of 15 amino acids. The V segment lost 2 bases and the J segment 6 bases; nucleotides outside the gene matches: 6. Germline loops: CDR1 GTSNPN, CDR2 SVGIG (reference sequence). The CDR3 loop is CAWSIKTGGNSPLHF. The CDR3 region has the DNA TGTGCCTGGAGTATTAAAACAGGGGGTAATTCACCCCTCCACTTT.

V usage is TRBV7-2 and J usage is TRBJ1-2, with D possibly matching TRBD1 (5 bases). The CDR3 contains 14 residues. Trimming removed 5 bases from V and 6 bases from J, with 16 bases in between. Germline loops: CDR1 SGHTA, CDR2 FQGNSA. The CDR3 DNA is TGTGCCAGCAGCGCGGACTGGGGGGTAGATGGCTACACCTTC. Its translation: CASSADWGVDGYTF.

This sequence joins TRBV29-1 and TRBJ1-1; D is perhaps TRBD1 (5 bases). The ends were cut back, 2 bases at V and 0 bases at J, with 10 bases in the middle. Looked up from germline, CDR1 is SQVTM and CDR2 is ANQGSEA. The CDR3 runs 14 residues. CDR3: CSVEPTEMNTEAFF. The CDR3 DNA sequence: TGCAGCGTTGAACCGACAGAGATGAACACTGAAGCTTTCTTT. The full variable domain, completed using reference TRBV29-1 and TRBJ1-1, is SAVISQKPSRDICQRGTSLTIQCQVDSQVTMMFWYRQQPGQSLTLIATANQGSEATYESGFVIDKFPISRPNLTFSTLTVSNMSPEDSSIYLCSVEPTEMNTEAFFGQGTRLTVV.

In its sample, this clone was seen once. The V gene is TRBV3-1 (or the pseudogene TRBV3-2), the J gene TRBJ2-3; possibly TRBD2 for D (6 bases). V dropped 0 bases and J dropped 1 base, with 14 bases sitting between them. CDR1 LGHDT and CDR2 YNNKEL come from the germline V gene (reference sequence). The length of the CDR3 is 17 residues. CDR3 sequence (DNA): TGTGCCAGCAGCCAAGATATAGGGCGGGGTCGCACAGATACGCAGTATTTT. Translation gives CASSQDIGRGRTDTQYF.

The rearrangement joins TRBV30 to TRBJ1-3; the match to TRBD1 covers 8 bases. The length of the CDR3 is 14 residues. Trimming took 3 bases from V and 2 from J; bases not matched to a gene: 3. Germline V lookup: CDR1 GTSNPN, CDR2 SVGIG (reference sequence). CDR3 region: CAWRVTGAGNTIYF. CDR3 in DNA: TGTGCCTGGAGAGTGACAGGGGCTGGAAACACCATATATTTT.

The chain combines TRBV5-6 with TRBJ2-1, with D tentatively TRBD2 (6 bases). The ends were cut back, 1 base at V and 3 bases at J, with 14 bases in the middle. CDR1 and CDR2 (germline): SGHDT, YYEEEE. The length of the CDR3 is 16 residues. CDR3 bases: TGTGCCAGCAGCTTGCGGAGGGCGTTAGGCTACAATGAGCAGTTCTTC. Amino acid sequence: CASSLRRALGYNEQFF.

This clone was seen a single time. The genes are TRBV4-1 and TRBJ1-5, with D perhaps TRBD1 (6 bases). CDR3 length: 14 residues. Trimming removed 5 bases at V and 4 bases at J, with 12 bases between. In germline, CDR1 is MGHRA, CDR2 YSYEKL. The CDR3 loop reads CASSYRVRNQPQHF. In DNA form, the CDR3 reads TGCGCCAGCAGCTACAGGGTTCGGAATCAGCCCCAGCATTTT.

The CDR3 DNA reads as TGCGCCAGCAGCCAAGCCAGTTCGTCGGGGGGCGGTCAGCCCCAGCATTTT. It translates to CASSQASSSGGGQPQHF. The J gene is TRBJ1-5, the V gene TRBV4-1; maybe TRBD1 (6 bases). V dropped 1 base and J dropped 6 bases, with 19 bases sitting between them. From germline, CDR1 is MGHRA and CDR2 YSYEKL. The CDR3 totals 17 residues.

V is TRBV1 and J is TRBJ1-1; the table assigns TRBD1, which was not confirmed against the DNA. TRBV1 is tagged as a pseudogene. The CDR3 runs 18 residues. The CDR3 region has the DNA TGCACCAGCAGCCGCCTCAGTGGGCCGCTCCGCTCTTACACTGAAGCTTTCTTT. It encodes CTSSRLSGPLRSYTEAFF.

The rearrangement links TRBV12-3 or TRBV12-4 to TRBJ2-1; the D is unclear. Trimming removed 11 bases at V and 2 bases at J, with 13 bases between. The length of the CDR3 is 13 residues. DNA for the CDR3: TGTGCCTCCGGCGGCAGTACCTACAATGAGCAGTTCTTC. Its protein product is CASGGSTYNEQFF.

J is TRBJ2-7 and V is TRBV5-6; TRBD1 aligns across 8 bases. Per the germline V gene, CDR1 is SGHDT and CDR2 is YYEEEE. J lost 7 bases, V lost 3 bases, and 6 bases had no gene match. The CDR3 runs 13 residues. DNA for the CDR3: TGTGCCAGCAGCTCGGACAGGGTAGGTGAGCAGTACTTC. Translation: CASSSDRVGEQYF.

The chain's CDR3 is CSALLGETQYF. As DNA, the CDR3 is TGCAGTGCTTTACTAGGGGAGACCCAGTACTTC. The chain recombines TRBV20-1 with TRBJ2-5, with D perhaps matching TRBD2 (5 bases). From germline, CDR1 is DFQATT and CDR2 SNEGSKA (reference sequence). The V end lost 5 bases, the J end lost 5 bases, and 9 bases lay between the germline ends. The CDR3 sequence is 11 residues long.

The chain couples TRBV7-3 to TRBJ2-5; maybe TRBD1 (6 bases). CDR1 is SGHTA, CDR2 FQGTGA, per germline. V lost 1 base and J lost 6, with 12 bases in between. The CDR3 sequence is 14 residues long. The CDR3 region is CASSLNRVVQTQYF. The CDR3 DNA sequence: TGTGCCAGCAGCTTAAACAGGGTCGTACAGACCCAGTACTTC.

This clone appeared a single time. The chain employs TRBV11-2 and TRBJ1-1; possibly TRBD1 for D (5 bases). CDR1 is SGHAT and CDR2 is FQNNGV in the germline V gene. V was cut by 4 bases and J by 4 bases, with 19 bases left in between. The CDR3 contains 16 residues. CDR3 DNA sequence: TGTGCCAGCAGCTATCGCTTGGGGCGAGGTCCCACTGAAGCTTTCTTT. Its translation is CASSYRLGRGPTEAFF.

CDR3 DNA sequence: TGTGCCAGCAGCTCCGGGGGGGGGCAGGCTCTCTACGAGCAGTACTTC. Protein sequence: CASSSGGGQALYEQYF. The gene calls are TRBV7-2 and TRBJ2-7; 8 bases line up with TRBD2. V dropped 4 bases and J dropped 3; count of bases not matched to a gene: 11. The CDR3 is made up of 16 amino acids. Germline loops: CDR1 SGHTA, CDR2 FQGNSA.

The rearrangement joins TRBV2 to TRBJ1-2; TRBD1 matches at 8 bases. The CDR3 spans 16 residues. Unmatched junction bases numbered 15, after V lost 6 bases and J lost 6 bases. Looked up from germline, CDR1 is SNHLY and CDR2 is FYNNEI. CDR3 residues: CASSRPGQASGDGYTF. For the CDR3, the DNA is TGTGCCAGCAGCAGACCGGGACAGGCTTCCGGGGATGGCTACACCTTC. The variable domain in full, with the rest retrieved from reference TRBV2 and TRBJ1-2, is EPEVTQTPSHQVTQMGQEVILRCVPISNHLYFYWYRQILGQKVEFLVSFYNNEISEKSEIFDDQFSVERPDGSNFTLKIRSTKLEDSAMYFCASSRPGQASGDGYTFGSGTRLTVV.

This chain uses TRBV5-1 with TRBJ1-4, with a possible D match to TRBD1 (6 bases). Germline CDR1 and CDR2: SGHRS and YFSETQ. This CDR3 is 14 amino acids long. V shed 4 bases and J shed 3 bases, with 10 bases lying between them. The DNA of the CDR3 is TGCGCCAGCAGCCCGGGACATGCTAATGAAAAACTGTTTTTT. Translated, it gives CASSPGHANEKLFF.

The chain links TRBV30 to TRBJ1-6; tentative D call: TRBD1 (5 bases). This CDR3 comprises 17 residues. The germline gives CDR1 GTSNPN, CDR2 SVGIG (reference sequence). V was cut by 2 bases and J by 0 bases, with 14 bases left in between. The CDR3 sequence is CAWSTWGKSSYNSPLHF. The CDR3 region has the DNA TGTGCCTGGAGTACCTGGGGCAAAAGCTCCTATAATTCACCCCTCCACTTT.

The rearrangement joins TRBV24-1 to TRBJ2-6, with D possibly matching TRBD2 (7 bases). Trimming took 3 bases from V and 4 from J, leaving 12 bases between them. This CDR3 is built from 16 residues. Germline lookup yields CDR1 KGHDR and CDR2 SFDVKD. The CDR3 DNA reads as TGTGCCACCAGTGATCCGGGGGGCGCGGGGGCCAACGTCCTGACTTTC. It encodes CATSDPGGAGANVLTF.

The DNA for the CDR3 is TGTGCCACCAGTGATCCTCTGGGGACAGGGGGCTCTGGGGCCAACGTCCTGACTTTC. The encoded protein is CATSDPLGTGGSGANVLTF. J is TRBJ2-6 and V is TRBV24-1; 11 positions match TRBD1. V lost 3 bases and J lost 0; bases outside the gene matches: 6. Germline lookup yields CDR1 KGHDR and CDR2 SFDVKD. CDR3 length equals 19 residues.